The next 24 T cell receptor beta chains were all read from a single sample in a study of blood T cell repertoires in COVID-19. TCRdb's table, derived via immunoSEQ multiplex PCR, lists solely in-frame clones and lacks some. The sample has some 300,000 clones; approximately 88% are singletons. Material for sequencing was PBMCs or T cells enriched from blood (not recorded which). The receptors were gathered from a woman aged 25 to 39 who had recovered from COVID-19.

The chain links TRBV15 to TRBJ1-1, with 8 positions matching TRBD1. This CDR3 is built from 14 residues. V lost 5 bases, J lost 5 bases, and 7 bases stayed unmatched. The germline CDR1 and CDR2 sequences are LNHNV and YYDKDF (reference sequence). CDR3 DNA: TGTGCCACCAGCCGGGCAGGGGGCTATACTGAAGCTTTCTTT. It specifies CATSRAGGYTEAFF.

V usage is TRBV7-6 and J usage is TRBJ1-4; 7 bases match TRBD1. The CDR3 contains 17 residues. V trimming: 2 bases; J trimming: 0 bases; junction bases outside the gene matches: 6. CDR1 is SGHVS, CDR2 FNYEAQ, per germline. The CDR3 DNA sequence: TGTGCCAGCAGCTTACCCCAGGGACAGACAACTAATGAAAAACTGTTTTTT. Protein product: CASSLPQGQTTNEKLFF.

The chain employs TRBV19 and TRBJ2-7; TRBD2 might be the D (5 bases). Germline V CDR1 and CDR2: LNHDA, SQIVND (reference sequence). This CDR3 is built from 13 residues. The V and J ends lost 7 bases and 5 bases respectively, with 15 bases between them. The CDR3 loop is CASTRSGLDEQYF. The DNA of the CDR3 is TGTGCCAGTACTAGATCCGGACTCGACGAGCAGTACTTC.

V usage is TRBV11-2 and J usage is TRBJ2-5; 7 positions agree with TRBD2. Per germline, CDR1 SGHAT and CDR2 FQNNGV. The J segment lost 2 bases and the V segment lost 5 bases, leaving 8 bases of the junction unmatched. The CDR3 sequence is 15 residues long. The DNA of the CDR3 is TGTGCCAGCAGCCGGGCTAGCGGCCGGCAAGAGACCCAGTACTTC. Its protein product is CASSRASGRQETQYF.

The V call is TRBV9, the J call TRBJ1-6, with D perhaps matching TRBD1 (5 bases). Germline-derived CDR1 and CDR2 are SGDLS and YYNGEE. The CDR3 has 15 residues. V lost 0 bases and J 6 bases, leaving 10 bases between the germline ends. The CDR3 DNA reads TGTGCCAGCAGCGTAGGGGGCCCCATTAATTCACCCCTCCACTTT. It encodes CASSVGGPINSPLHF.

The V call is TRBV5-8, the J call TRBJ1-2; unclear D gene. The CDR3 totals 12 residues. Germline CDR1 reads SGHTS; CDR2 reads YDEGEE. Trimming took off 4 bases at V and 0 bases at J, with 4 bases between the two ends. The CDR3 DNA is TGTGCCAGCAGCCCCACTAACTATGGCTACACCTTC. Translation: CASSPTNYGYTF.

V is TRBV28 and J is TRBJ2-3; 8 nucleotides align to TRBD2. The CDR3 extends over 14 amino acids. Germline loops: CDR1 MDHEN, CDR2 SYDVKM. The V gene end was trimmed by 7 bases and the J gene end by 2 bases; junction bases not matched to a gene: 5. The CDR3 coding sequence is TGTGCCAGCAATGGCGGGGGGCCCACAGATACGCAGTATTTT. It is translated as CASNGGGPTDTQYF.

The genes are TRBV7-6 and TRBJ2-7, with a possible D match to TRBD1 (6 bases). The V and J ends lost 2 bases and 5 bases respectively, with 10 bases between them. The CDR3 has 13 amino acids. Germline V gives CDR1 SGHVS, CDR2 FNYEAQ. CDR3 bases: TGTGCCAGCAGCTTACAGGGGATCAACGAGCAGTACTTC. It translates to CASSLQGINEQYF.

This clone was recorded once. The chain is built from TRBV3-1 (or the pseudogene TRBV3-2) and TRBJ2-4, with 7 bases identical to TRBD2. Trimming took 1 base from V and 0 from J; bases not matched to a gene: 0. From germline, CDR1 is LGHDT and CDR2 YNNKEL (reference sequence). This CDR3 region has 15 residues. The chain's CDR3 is CASSQGGGAKNIQYF. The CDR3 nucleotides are TGTGCCAGCAGCCAAGGGGGGGGAGCCAAAAACATTCAGTACTTC.

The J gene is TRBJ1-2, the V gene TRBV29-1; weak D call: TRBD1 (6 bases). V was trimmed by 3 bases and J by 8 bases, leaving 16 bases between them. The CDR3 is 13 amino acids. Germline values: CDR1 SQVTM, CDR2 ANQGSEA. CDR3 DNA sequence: TGCAGCGTTGAGGACCCACAGGGCTACGGCTACACCTTC. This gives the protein CSVEDPQGYGYTF.

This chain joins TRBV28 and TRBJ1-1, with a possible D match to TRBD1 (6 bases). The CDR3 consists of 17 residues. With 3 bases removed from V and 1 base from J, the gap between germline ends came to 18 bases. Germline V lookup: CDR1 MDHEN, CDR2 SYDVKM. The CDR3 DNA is TGTGCCAGCAGTTTTACCCTTCGGGCGACAGGGAACACTGAAGCTTTCTTT. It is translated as CASSFTLRATGNTEAFF.

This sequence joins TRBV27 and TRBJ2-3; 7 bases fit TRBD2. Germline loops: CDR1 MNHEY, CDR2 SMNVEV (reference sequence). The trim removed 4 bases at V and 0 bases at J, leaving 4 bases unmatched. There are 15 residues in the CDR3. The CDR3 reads CASSWDGGSTDTQYF. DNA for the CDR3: TGTGCCAGCAGTTGGGACGGGGGGAGCACAGATACGCAGTATTTT.

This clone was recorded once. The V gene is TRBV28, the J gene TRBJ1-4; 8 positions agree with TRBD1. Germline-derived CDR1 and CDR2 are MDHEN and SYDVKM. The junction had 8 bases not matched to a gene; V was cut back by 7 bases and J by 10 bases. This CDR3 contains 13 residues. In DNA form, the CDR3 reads TGTGCCAGCACCCCAGGGGGCGCGGGAAAACTGTTTTTT. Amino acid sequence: CASTPGGAGKLFF.

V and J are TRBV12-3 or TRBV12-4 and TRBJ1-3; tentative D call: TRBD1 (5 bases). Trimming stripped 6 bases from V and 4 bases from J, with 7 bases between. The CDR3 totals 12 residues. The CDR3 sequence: CASRRQGNTIYF. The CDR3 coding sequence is TGTGCCAGCAGGCGACAGGGAAACACCATATATTTT.

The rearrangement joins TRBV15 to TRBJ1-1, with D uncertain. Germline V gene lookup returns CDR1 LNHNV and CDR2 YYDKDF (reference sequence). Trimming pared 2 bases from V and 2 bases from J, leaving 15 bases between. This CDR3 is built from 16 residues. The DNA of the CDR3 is TGTGCCACCAGCAGATTCCCGACTTGGAGCAACACTGAAGCTTTCTTT. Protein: CATSRFPTWSNTEAFF.

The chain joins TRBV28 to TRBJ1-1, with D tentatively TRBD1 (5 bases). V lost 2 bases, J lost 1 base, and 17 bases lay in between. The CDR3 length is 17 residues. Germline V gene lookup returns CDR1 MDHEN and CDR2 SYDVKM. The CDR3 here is CASSLTGEGSPNTEAFF. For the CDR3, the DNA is TGTGCCAGCAGTTTAACCGGGGAGGGGTCCCCGAACACTGAAGCTTTCTTT.

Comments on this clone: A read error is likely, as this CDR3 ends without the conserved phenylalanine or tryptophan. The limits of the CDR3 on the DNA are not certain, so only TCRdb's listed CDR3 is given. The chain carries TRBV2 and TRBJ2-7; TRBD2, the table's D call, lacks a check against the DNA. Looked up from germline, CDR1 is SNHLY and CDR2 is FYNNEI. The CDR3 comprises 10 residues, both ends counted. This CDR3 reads CATAAGGPTL.

CDR3 sequence (DNA): TGCGCCAGCAGCTTAATGACAGGGGCTGGTAACACTGAAGCTTTCTTT. Its protein product is CASSLMTGAGNTEAFF. V and J are TRBV5-1 and TRBJ1-1; 8 bases are shared with TRBD1. This CDR3 has 16 residues. V shed 2 bases and J 2 bases; nucleotides not matched to a gene: 8. The V gene's germline CDR1 is SGHRS and CDR2 YFSETQ.

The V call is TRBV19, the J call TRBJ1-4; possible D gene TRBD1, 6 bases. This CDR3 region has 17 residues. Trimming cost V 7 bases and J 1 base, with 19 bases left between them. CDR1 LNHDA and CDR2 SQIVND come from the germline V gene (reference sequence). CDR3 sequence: CASTQTGYSLTNEKLFF. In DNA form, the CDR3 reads TGTGCCAGTACCCAGACAGGATACTCCCTAACTAATGAAAAACTGTTTTTT.

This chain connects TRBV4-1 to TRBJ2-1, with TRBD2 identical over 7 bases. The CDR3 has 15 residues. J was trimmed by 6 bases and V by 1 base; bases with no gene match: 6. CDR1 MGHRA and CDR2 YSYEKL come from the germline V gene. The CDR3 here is CASSQVGLAANEQFF. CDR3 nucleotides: TGCGCCAGCAGCCAAGTAGGTCTAGCGGCCAATGAGCAGTTCTTC.

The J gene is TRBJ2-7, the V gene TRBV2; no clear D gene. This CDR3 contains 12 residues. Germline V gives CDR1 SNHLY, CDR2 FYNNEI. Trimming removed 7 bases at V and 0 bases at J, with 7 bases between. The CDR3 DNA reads TGTGCCAGCAAAGCTTTCTCCTACGAGCAGTACTTC. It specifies CASKAFSYEQYF.

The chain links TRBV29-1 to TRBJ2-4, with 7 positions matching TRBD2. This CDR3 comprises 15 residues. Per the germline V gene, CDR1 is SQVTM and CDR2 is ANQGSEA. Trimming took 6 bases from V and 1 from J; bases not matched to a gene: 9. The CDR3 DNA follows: TGCAGCGTACACCGGGGGGAGTCTGCCAAAAACATTCAGTACTTC. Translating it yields CSVHRGESAKNIQYF.

The CDR3 bases are TGTGCCAGCAGTATCCGGGACTCCTCCTACGAGCAGTACTTC. This encodes CASSIRDSSYEQYF. The rearrangement joins TRBV27 to TRBJ2-7; tentative D call: TRBD2 (6 bases). Germline CDR1 MNHEY, CDR2 SMNVEV (reference sequence). V was shortened by 5 bases and J by 0 bases, with 11 bases between the two germline ends. CDR3 length equals 14 residues.

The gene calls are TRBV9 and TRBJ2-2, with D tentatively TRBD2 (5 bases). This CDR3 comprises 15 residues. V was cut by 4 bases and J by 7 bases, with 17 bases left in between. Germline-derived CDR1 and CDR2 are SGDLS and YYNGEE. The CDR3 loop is CASSPGGKANGELFF. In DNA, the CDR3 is TGTGCCAGCAGCCCCGGAGGAAAGGCGAACGGGGAGCTGTTTTTT.